This T cell receptor (beta chain) was sequenced during a study of control samples from healthy donors and cancer patients. The table came from immunoSEQ multiplex PCR; TCRdb's copy has only in-frame clones and leaves some out. The sample has tens of thousands of clones; 90% to 95% are singletons. Losses at the gene ends were 5 bases for V and 3 bases for J; bases not matched to a gene: 6. The CDR3 covers 15 residues. Per germline, CDR1 SSHAT and CDR2 FNYEAQ (reference sequence). V gene TRBV7-7 combines with J gene TRBJ2-2, with 7 bases aligning to TRBD1. The sequenced sample consisted of blood. This receptor was taken from a woman between 45 and 60 years old in good health. CDR3: CASSPGTAYTGELFF. DNA of the CDR3: TGTGCCAGCAGCCCTGGGACAGCCTACACCGGGGAGCTGTTTTTT.